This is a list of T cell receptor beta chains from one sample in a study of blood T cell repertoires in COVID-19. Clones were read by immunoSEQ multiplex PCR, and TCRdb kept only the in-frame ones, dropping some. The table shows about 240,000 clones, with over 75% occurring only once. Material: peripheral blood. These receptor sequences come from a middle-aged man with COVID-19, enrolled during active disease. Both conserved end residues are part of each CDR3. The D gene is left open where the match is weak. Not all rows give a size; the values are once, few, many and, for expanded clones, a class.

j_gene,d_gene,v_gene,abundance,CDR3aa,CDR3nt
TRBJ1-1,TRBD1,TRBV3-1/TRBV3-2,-,CASSQGDRGSAFF,TGTGCCAGCAGCCAAGGAGACAGGGGGTCAGCTTTCTTT
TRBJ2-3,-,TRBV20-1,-,CSASGGFTTDTQYF,TGCAGTGCTAGTGGCGGGTTCACTACAGATACGCAGTATTTT
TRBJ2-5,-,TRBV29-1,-,CSVEVAGGSTRYF,-
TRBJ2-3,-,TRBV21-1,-,CASIPGQGNNTQYF,TGTGCCAGCATCCCGGGACAGGGCAACAATACGCAGTATTTT
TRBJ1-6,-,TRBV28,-,CASLGHNSPLHF,TGTGCCAGCCTGGGGCATAATTCACCCCTCCACTTT
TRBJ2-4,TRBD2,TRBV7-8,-,CASSHGRSGGAGGNIQYF,TGTGCCAGCAGCCACGGGCGTAGCGGGGGGGCAGGTGGAAACATTCAGTACTTC
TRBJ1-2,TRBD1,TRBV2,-,CASNTLGQGPYGYTF,TGTGCCAGCAATACACTAGGACAGGGCCCCTATGGCTACACCTTC
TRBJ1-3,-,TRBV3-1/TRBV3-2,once,CASSKTGSSGNTIYF,TGTGCCAGCAGCAAAACAGGCTCCTCTGGAAACACCATATATTTT
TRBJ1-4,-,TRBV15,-,CATSKPGEKLFF,TGTGCCACCAGCAAGCCGGGAGAAAAACTGTTTTTT
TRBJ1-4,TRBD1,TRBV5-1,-,CASSGAGQAEKLFF,TGCGCCAGCAGCGGGGCGGGACAGGCTGAAAAACTGTTTTTT
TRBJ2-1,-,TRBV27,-,CASSRGSSYNEQFF,TGTGCCAGCAGTAGGGGGAGCTCCTACAATGAGCAGTTCTTC
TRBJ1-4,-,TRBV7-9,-,CASSLERGEKLFF,TGTGCCAGCAGCTTAGAAAGGGGCGAAAAACTGTTTTTT
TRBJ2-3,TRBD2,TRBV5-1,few,CASSLEPSGGPVDTQYF,TGCGCCAGCAGCTTGGAACCTAGCGGGGGGCCGGTAGATACGCAGTATTTT
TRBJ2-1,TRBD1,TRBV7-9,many,CASSPGQGGLSSYNEQFF,TGTGCCAGCAGCCCCGGACAGGGGGGTTTAAGCTCCTACAATGAGCAGTTCTTC